These 17 T cell receptor beta chains originate from one sample sequenced in a study of cytomegalovirus exposure and HLA in healthy donors. Primers: 60 Vbeta forward and 13 Jbeta reverse. Method: immunoSEQ multiplex PCR; TCRdb's copy keeps in-frame clones and lacks some. Recorded for this sample: 45,000 to 60,000 clones. Specimen: PBMCs. The receptors stem from a woman in her forties in good health and CMV-seronegative.

This sequence joins TRBV19 and TRBJ2-1; D is unresolved. Deletions cut 1 base from V and 0 bases from J, with 13 bases between. This CDR3 is 17 amino acids long. From germline, CDR1 is LNHDA and CDR2 SQIVND (reference sequence). CDR3 sequence: CASSIGPVPGSYNEQFF. DNA for the CDR3: TGTGCCAGTAGTATAGGACCCGTACCAGGCTCCTACAATGAGCAGTTCTTC. The full variable domain, with the rest looked up from reference TRBV19 and TRBJ2-1, is DGGITQSPKYLFRKEGQNVTLSCEQNLNHDAMYWYRQDPGQGLRLIYYSQIVNDFQKGDIAEGYSVSREKKESFPLTVTSAQKNPTAFYLCASSIGPVPGSYNEQFFGPGTRLTVL.

The chain links TRBV7-8 to TRBJ2-5, with D hard to call. V was trimmed by 1 base and J by 9 bases, leaving 6 bases between them. Germline V lookup: CDR1 SGHVS, CDR2 FQNEAQ. The CDR3 contains 11 residues. The CDR3 protein is CASSLDRAQYF. CDR3 coding DNA: TGTGCCAGCAGCTTAGATCGCGCCCAGTACTTC.

By frequency, this clone registers medium-sized. Within the sample, other DNA sequences also encode this same CDR3. This rearrangement joins TRBV5-4 to TRBJ2-2; D is undetermined. Germline CDR1 reads SGHNT; CDR2 reads YYREEE (reference sequence). The CDR3 contains 13 residues. The CDR3, as DNA: TGTGCAGTAGCACTCCTGAACACCGGGGAGCTGTTTTTT. This sequence encodes CAVALLNTGELFF.

V is TRBV19 and J is TRBJ2-3; tentative D call: TRBD2 (5 bases). Germline V gene lookup returns CDR1 LNHDA and CDR2 SQIVND (reference sequence). The V end lost 6 bases, the J end lost 1 base, and 17 bases lay between the germline ends. This CDR3 is built from 16 residues. The CDR3 protein is CASSGRVTAGTDTQYF. CDR3 sequence (DNA): TGTGCCAGTAGCGGGCGGGTGACCGCTGGCACAGATACGCAGTATTTT.

The genes are TRBV7-2 and TRBJ1-1; D is uncertain. Germline lookup yields CDR1 SGHTA and CDR2 FQGNSA. The V gene lost 2 bases and the J gene lost 0 bases, with 10 bases spanning the gap. This CDR3 region has 15 residues. The CDR3 DNA is TGTGCCAGCAGCTTATCCAACTTGATGAACACTGAAGCTTTCTTT. Protein product: CASSLSNLMNTEAFF.

The rearrangement links TRBV19 to TRBJ2-1; 10 positions match TRBD2. Germline CDR1 LNHDA, CDR2 SQIVND (reference sequence). The CDR3 consists of 18 residues. V lost 5 bases, J lost 7 bases, and 17 bases stayed unmatched. CDR3 amino acids: CASSPQKRASGRANEQFF. DNA for the CDR3: TGTGCCAGTAGTCCTCAAAAGAGGGCTAGCGGGAGAGCTAATGAGCAGTTCTTC.

The rearrangement uses TRBV23-1 and TRBJ1-2; 7 bases are shared with TRBD1. TRBV23-1 is treated as an ORF (open reading frame) with a function not yet certain. The CDR3 is made up of 12 amino acids. Germline trimming cut 2 bases from V and 8 bases from J; bases unmatched to any gene: 2. In nucleotides, the CDR3 is TGCGCCAGCAGTCAAGACAGGGAAGGCTACACCTTC. The encoded protein is CASSQDREGYTF.

This chain connects TRBV6-1 to TRBJ2-2, with TRBD1 matching over 8 bases. J gave up 0 bases and V 6 bases, and 3 bases lay outside the gene matches. CDR3 length: 15 residues. Germline V gives CDR1 MNHNS, CDR2 SASEGT. The CDR3 sequence: CASRGDRTNTGELFF. The DNA for the CDR3 is TGTGCCAGCAGGGGGGACAGGACGAACACCGGGGAGCTGTTTTTT.

V usage is TRBV7-9 and J usage is TRBJ1-5; no clear D gene. Trimming shortened V by 5 bases and J by 0 bases, and 14 bases separated the two germline ends. Germline-derived CDR1 and CDR2 are SEHNR and FQNEAQ (reference sequence). The CDR3 spans 16 residues. In DNA, the CDR3 is TGTGCCAGCAGCGACTTCGACGGGTATAGCAATCAGCCCCAGCATTTT. It yields the protein CASSDFDGYSNQPQHF. Variable domain in full (rest from reference TRBV7-9 and TRBJ1-5): DTGVSQNPRHKITKRGQNVTFRCDPISEHNRLYWYRQTLGQGPEFLTYFQNEAQLEKSRLLSDRFSAERPKGSFSTLEIQRTEQGDSAMYLCASSDFDGYSNQPQHFGDGTRLSIL.

This clone is labeled medium-sized based on frequency. The chain recombines TRBV9 with TRBJ1-1; TRBD1 might be the D (5 bases). The length of the CDR3 is 15 residues. Germline CDR1 SGDLS, CDR2 YYNGEE. Trimming stripped 1 base from V and 0 bases from J, with 10 bases between. The chain's CDR3 is CASSVTGSVNTEAFF. The CDR3 DNA is TGTGCCAGCAGCGTAACAGGATCAGTGAACACTGAAGCTTTCTTT.

This chain uses TRBV30 with TRBJ1-3; D is undetermined. The CDR3 loop spans 16 amino acids. CDR1 is GTSNPN and CDR2 is SVGIG in the germline V gene (reference sequence). V was cut by 0 bases and J by 0 bases, with 12 bases left in between. CDR3 DNA sequence: TGTGCCTGGAGTGTAGCCCCACCCCGCTCTGGAAACACCATATATTTT. Its protein is CAWSVAPPRSGNTIYF. Drawing the rest from reference TRBV30 and TRBJ1-3, the complete variable domain is SQTIHQWPATLVQPVGSPLSLECTVEGTSNPNLYWYRQAAGRGLQLLFYSVGIGQISSEVPQNLSASRPQDRQFILSSKKLLLSDSGFYLCAWSVAPPRSGNTIYFGEGSWLTVV.

The rearrangement links TRBV4-1 to TRBJ2-1; possible D gene TRBD2, 6 bases. Germline CDR1 MGHRA, CDR2 YSYEKL. V was trimmed by 0 bases and J by 4 bases, leaving 22 bases between them. The CDR3 consists of 19 residues. The CDR3 loop reads CASSQDFRAEGPRYNEQFF. CDR3 DNA sequence: TGCGCCAGCAGCCAAGATTTCAGGGCGGAGGGCCCCCGGTACAATGAGCAGTTCTTC.

The chain links TRBV5-4 to TRBJ2-7; D perhaps matches TRBD1 (5 bases). The V end lost 0 bases, the J end lost 3 bases, and 16 bases lay between the germline ends. Per the germline V gene, CDR1 is SGHNT and CDR2 is YYREEE (reference sequence). The CDR3 covers 16 residues. CDR3: CASSLGKGVSLYEQYF. In nucleotides, the CDR3 is TGTGCCAGCAGCTTGGGAAAAGGGGTTTCGCTCTACGAGCAGTACTTC.

V gene TRBV6-1 combines with J gene TRBJ1-5; tentatively, D is TRBD1 (5 bases). Trimming removed 4 bases at V and 2 bases at J, with 9 bases between. The CDR3 contains 14 residues. The germline CDR1 and CDR2 sequences are MNHNS and SASEGT. The CDR3 spells CASSGAGGNQPQHF. Here the CDR3 DNA reads TGTGCCAGCAGTGGCGCGGGGGGCAATCAGCCCCAGCATTTT.

This rearrangement joins TRBV4-2 to TRBJ1-5; D is perhaps TRBD1 (6 bases). Germline CDR1 and CDR2: LGHNA and YNFKEQ. The CDR3 spans 16 residues. V was clipped by 0 bases and J by 4 bases, with 13 bases between them. CDR3 amino acids: CASSQEFRDTNQPQHF. In DNA form, the CDR3 reads TGTGCCAGCAGCCAAGAATTCCGGGACACAAATCAGCCCCAGCATTTT.

Comment on this clone: A read error may produce the germline difference seen at one junction end. This chain joins TRBV5-4 and TRBJ2-7, with 9 positions matching TRBD1. The CDR3 is made up of 13 amino acids. The germline V gene has CDR1 SGHNT and CDR2 YYREEE (reference sequence). CDR3 residues: CASSRDRESHMDF. For the CDR3, the DNA is TGTGCCAGCAGCCGGGACAGGGAGTCACACATGGACTTC.

This sequence joins TRBV28 and TRBJ1-5, with 8 bases aligning to TRBD1. The CDR3 is 15 residues long. Germline loops: CDR1 MDHEN, CDR2 SYDVKM. The trim removed 5 bases at V and 6 bases at J, leaving 9 bases unmatched. CDR3 residues: CASSIPDRELQPQHF. For the CDR3, the DNA is TGTGCCAGCAGTATCCCGGACAGGGAGCTTCAGCCCCAGCATTTT.